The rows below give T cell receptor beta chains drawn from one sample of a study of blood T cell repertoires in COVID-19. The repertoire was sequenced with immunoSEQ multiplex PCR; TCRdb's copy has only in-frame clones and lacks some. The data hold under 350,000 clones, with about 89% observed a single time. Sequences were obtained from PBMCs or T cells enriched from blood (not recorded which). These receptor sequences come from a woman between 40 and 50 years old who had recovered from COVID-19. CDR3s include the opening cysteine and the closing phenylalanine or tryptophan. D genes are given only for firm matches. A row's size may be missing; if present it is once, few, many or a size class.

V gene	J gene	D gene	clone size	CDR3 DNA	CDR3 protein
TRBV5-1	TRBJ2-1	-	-	TGCGCCAGCAGCTTTGAGGCGGGGACGCTTAAAAGAGAGCAGTTCTTC	CASSFEAGTLKREQFF
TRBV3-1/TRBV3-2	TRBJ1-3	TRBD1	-	TGTGCCAGCAGCCACGACAGGGGTGGCTCTGGAAACACCATATATTTT	CASSHDRGGSGNTIYF
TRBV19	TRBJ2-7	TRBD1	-	TGTGCCAGTAGTATGGTCCCGGGACAGCGCCTCTACGAGCAGTACTTC	CASSMVPGQRLYEQYF
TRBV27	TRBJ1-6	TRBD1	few	TGTGCCAGCAGTACAGGATACAGGGGCTATAATTCACCCCTCCACTTT	CASSTGYRGYNSPLHF
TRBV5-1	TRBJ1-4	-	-	TGCGCCAGCAGCGTTGCGGCCAATACGGAGGAAAAACTGTTTTTT	CASSVAANTEEKLFF
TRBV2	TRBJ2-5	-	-	TGTGCCAGCAGTGAACAGGGGAGTAGTGAGACCCAGTACTTC	CASSEQGSSETQYF
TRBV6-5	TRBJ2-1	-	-	TGTGCCAGCAGTTCCGACGGGGTTAGGGAGCAGTTCTTC	CASSSDGVREQFF
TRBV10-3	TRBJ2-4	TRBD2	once	TGTGCCATCAGTGACAGTAGCTCGACTCGGGCTAGCGGTCCCAAAAACATTCAGTACTTC	CAISDSSSTRASGPKNIQYF
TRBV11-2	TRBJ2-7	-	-	TGTGCCAGCAGCTTAGATCGCTACGAGCAGTACTTC	CASSLDRYEQYF
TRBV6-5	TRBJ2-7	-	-	TGTGCCAGCAGTTCCCGAGGACACTCCCAGCAGTACTTC	CASSSRGHSQQYF
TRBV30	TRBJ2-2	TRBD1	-	TGTGCCTGGAGGGACAGGGTAAACACCGGGGAGCTGTTTTTT	CAWRDRVNTGELFF
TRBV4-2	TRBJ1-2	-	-	TGTGCCAGCAGCCAAGATTGGGTGGGGGGATCCTATGGCTACACCTTC	CASSQDWVGGSYGYTF
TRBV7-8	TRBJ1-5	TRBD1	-	TGTGCCAGCAGCCCGACAGGGACTCAGCCCCAGCATTTT	CASSPTGTQPQHF
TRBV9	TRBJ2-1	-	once	TGTGCCAGCAGCCCCAGCGGACAGTCTTTCTACAATGAGCAGTTCTTC	CASSPSGQSFYNEQFF
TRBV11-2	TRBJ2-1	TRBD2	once	TGTGCCAGCAGCTTGGCGGGCGGGAGGGCAAGTGAGCAGTTCTTC	CASSLAGGRASEQFF
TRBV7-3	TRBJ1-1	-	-	TGTGCCAGCAGCTTCTCCAGGTCCACTGAAGCTTTCTTT	CASSFSRSTEAFF
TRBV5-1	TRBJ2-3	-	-	TGCGCCAGCAGCTTGGCACAGGTAGATACGCAGTATTTT	CASSLAQVDTQYF
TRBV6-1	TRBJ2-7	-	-	TGTGCCAGCAGTGATGTCGGTCGGGACTTATACGAGCAGTACTTC	CASSDVGRDLYEQYF
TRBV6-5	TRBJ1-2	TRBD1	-	TGTGCCAGCAGGATGGACAGGGCTCGAGGCTACACCTTC	CASRMDRARGYTF
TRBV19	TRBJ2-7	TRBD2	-	TGTGCCAGTAGCATGAGAGCGGGAGTTAGCTCCTACGAGCAGTACTTC	CASSMRAGVSSYEQYF
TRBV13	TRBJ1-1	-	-	TGTGCCAGCAGCTTAGCTAACAGGGAGAACACTGAAGCTTTCTTT	CASSLANRENTEAFF
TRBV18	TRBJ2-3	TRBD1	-	TGTGCCAGCTCATACCGAACAGGGGGCGGGACAGATACGCAGTATTTT	CASSYRTGGGTDTQYF
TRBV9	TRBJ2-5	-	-	TGTGCCAGCAGCGAGGGGGGTTGGCGGGAGTTTAATCCGTACTTC	CASSEGGWREFNPYF
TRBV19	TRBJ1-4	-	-	TGTGCCAGTAGTATGGCCAGGGTGGCCGAAAAACTGTTTTTT	CASSMARVAEKLFF
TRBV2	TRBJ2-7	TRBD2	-	TGTGCCACAAATAGCGGGAGTCTCAACGAGCAGTACTTC	CATNSGSLNEQYF
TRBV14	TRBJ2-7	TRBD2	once	TGTGCCAGCAGTTTCAGTCTGGGTAGCGGGAGTCACGAGCAGTACTTC	CASSFSLGSGSHEQYF